This T cell receptor beta chain is drawn from a study of metastatic and nonmetastatic thyroid tumors. Overall study: Repertoires were compared across blood and tumor or nodule tissue from malignant and benign thyroid patients.

General observations from the study: Malignant tumors reportedly showed significantly higher TCR beta diversity than benign nodules in both blood and tumor.

Not a single patient had been given any form of treatment at any point before undergoing thyroid surgery. Authors' analysis steps: Across clinicopathological groups, CDR3 differences served as the basis for building a distant-metastasis classifier for papillary thyroid cancer. TCRdb re-called the PCR reads via MiXCR. Clone size and V and J calls follow TCRdb, not the original study. Of around 30,000 clones in the sample, over 15% are singletons; the top ten hold over 4%. The CDR3 runs to 13 residues. V shed 4 bases and J shed 3 bases, with 10 bases lying between them. The germline V gene encodes CDR1 SGHNT and CDR2 YYREEE (reference sequence). This clone was seen only a few times. Antigen: not known.

The TCR originated in a female donor with papillary thyroid cancer or a benign thyroid nodule (not recorded which). Some clones in this sample may be carry-over from other donors' samples. This rearrangement joins TRBV5-4 to TRBJ2-5, with a possible D match to TRBD2 (5 bases). Sequencing was done on a sample of blood. In DNA form, the CDR3 reads TGTGCCAGCAGCGGAACTAGAGAAGAGACCCAGTACTTC. This gives the protein CASSGTREETQYF.